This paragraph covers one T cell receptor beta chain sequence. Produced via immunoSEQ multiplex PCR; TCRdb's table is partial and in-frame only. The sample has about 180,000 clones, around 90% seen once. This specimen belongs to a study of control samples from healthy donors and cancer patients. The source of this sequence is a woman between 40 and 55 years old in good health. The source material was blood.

The CDR3 sequence is CASSSLSRDSAYEQYF. The CDR3 DNA reads TGTGCCAGCAGCTCCTTGTCCCGGGACTCCGCTTACGAGCAGTACTTC. V usage is TRBV7-6 and J usage is TRBJ2-7; D is possibly TRBD2 (6 bases). This CDR3 region has 16 residues. In germline, CDR1 is SGHVS, CDR2 FNYEAQ. The V gene lost 4 bases and the J gene lost 4 bases, with 20 bases spanning the gap. Full variable domain (remainder filled in from reference TRBV7-6 and TRBJ2-7): GAGVSQSPRYKVTKRGQDVALRCDPISGHVSLYWYRQALGQGPEFLTYFNYEAQQDKSGLPNDRFSAERPEGSISTLTIQRTEQRDSAMYRCASSSLSRDSAYEQYFGPGTRLTVT.